This T cell receptor beta chain was obtained from a study of T cells in Graves' hyperthyroidism and ophthalmopathy. In the study overall: Peripheral blood collection took place at initial diagnosis, before any treatment. Whole-study results and caveats: Ophthalmopathy could be told apart from stable hyperthyroidism with a 13 V-J model. Blood also held most thyroid clonotypes expanded beyond 0.001.

Per the germline V gene, CDR1 is SGHAT and CDR2 is FQNNGV. The V segment lost 2 bases and the J segment 3 bases; nucleotides outside the gene matches: 5. This CDR3 has 15 residues. At least ten counts were recorded for this clonotype. Its antigen is unidentified. Regions amplified from RNA transcripts were the TCR beta CDR3 regions. In the first-round RT-PCR of the TCR CDR3, the HTBI primer set was used. Using its own MiXCR run on the multiplex PCR reads, TCRdb lists one record per CDR3 protein. This sample yields over 300,000 distinct CDR3 sequences, of which about 15% are seen a single time; more than 9.5% belongs to the top ten.

The chain uses TRBV11-2 and TRBJ1-1; 8 bases match TRBD1. Sequencing was done on a sample of blood. The TCR was taken from a woman in her sixties or seventies with Graves' hyperthyroidism. The CDR3 DNA sequence: TGTGCCAGCAGCTTATCTGGGACAGGCTACACTGAAGCTTTCTTT. It is translated as CASSLSGTGYTEAFF. Full variable domain (rest looked up from reference TRBV11-2 and TRBJ1-1): EAGVAQSPRYKIIEKRQSVAFWCNPISGHATLYWYQQILGQGPKLLIQFQNNGVVDDSQLPKDRFSAERLKGVDSTLKIQPAKLEDSAVYLCASSLSGTGYTEAFFGQGTRLTVV.